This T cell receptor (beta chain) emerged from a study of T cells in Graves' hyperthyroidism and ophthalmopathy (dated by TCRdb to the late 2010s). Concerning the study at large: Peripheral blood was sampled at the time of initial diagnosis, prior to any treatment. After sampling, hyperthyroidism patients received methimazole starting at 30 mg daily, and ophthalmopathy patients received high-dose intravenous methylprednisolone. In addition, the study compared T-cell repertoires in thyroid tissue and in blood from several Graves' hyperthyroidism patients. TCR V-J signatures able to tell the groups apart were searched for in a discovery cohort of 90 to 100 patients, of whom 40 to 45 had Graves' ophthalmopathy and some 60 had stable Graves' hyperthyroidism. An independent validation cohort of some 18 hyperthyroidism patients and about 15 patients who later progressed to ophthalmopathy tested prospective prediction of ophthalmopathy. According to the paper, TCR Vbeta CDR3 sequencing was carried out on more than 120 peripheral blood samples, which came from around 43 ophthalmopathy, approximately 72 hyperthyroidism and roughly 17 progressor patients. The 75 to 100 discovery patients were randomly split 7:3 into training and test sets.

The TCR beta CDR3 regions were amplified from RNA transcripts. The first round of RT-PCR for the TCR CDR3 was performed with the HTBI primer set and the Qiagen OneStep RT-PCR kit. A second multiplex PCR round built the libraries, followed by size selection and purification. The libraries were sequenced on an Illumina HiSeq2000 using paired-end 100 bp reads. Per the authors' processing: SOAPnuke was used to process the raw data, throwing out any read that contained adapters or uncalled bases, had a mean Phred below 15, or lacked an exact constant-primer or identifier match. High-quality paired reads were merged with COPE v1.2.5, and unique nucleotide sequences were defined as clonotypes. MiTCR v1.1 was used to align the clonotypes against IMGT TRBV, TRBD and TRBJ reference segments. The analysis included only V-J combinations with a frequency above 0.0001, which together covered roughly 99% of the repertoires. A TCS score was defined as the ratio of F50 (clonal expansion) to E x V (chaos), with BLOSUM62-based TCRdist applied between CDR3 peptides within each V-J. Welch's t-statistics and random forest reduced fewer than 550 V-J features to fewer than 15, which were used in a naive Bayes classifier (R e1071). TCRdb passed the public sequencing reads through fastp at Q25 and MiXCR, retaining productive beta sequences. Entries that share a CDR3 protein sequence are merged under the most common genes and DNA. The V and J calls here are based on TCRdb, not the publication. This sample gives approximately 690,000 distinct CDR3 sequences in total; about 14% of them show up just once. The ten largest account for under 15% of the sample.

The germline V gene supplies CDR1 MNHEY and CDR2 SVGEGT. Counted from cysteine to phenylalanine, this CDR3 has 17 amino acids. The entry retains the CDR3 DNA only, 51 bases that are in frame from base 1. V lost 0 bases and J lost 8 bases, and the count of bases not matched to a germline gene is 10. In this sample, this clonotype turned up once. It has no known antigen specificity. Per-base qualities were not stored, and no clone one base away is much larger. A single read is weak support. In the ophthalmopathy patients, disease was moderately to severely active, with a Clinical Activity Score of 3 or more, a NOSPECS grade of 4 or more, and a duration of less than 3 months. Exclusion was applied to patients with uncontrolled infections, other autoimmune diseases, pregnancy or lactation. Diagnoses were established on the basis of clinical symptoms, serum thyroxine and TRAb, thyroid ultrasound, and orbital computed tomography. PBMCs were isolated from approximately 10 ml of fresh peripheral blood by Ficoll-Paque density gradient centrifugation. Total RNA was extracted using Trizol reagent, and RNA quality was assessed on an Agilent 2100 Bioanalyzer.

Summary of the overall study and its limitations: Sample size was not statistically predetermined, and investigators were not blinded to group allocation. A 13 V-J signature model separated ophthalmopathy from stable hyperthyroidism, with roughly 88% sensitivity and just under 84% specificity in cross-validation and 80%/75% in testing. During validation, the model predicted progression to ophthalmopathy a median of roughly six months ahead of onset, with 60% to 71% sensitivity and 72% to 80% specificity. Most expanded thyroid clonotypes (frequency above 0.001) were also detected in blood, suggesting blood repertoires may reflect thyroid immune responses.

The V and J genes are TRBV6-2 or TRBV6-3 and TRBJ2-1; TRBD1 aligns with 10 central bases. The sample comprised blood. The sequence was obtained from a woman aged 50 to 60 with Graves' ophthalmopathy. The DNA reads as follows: TGTGCCAGCAGTTACTCTTTGACAGGGGGCCCCATCCATGAGCAGTTCTTC. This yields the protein CASSYSLTGGPIHEQFF.